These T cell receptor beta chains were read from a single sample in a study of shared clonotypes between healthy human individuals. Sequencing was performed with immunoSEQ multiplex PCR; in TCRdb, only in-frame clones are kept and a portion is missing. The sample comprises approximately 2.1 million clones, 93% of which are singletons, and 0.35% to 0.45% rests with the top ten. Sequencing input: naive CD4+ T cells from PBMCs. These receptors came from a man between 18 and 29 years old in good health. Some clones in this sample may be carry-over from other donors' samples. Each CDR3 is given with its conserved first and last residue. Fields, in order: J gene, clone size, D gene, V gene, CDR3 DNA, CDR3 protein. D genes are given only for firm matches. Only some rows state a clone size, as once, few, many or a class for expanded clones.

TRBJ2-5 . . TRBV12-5 TGTGCTAGTGGTTCGGGGGCGGAAGAGACCCAGTACTTC CASGSGAEETQYF
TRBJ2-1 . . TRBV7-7 TGTGCCAGCAGCCCAGACCGACAGACCGGCAATGAGCAGTTCTTC CASSPDRQTGNEQFF
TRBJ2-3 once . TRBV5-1 TGCGCCAGCAGCTTGCCGACCCCTAGCACAGATACGCAGTATTTT CASSLPTPSTDTQYF
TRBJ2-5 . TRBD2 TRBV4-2 TGTGCCAGCACCCTGACTAGCGGAACTCAAGAGACCCAGTACTTC CASTLTSGTQETQYF
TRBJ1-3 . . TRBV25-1 TGTGCCAGCAGTGTAACGGCTGGAAACACCATATATTTT CASSVTAGNTIYF
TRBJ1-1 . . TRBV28 TGTGCCAGCAGCCTCCTCTTTCTACGGAGGGGGATGAACACTGAAGCTTTCTTT CASSLLFLRRGMNTEAFF
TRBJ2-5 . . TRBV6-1 TGTGCCAGCAGATTGGGGGGATCGAAAGAGACCCAGTACTTC CASRLGGSKETQYF
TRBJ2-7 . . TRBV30 TGTGCTTCGAGCGCCCTAAGCTCCTACGAGCAGTACTTC CASSALSSYEQYF
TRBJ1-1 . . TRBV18 TGTGCCAGCTCACCACTACTGACGAACACTGAAGCTTTCTTT CASSPLLTNTEAFF
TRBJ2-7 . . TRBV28 TGTGCCAGCAGCGACCTCAGAGGCAGCCACTCTAGGGTGCAGTACTTC CASSDLRGSHSRVQYF
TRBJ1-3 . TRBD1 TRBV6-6 TGTGCCAGCAGTTCCGACAGGGCGAAGGGAAACACCATATATTTT CASSSDRAKGNTIYF
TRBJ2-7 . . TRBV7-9 TGTGCCAGCAGCCCCCCTCTCAGCGGTTCACAGTACTTC CASSPPLSGSQYF
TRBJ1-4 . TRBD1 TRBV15 TGTGCCACCAGCGAAGGACAGGGTCGGAAACTGTTTTTT CATSEGQGRKLFF
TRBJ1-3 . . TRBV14 TGTGCCAGCAGCCCCCTCGGGGTGAGCTCTGGAAACACCATATATTTT CASSPLGVSSGNTIYF
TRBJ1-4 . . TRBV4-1 TGCGCCAGCAGCCAAGACCCAAGGAGGGGAGGGAGTCTTAATGAAAAACTGTTTTTT CASSQDPRRGGSLNEKLFF
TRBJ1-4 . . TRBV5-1 TGCGCCAGCAGCTTGGCCGTCGGGGCAACTAATGAAAAACTGTTTTTT CASSLAVGATNEKLFF
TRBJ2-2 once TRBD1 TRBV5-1 TGCGCCAGCAGCTTGGGACAGGGAGATATCGGGGAGCTGTTTTTT CASSLGQGDIGELFF
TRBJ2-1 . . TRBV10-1 TGCGCCAGCAGGGAACGGCAGCGGACCCTAAAAGGGGGCAATGAGCAGTTCTTC CASRERQRTLKGGNEQFF
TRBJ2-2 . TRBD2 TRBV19 TGTGCCAGTAGTATTCAGGCTAGCGGGAACACCGGGGAGCTGTTTTTT CASSIQASGNTGELFF
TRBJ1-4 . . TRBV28 TGTGCCAGCAGTCCTACAGGGTGGCAGGCTAATGAAAAACTGTTTTTT CASSPTGWQANEKLFF
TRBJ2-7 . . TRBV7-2 TGTGCCAGCAGCTTAAGAGTCTCAAGCTCCTACGAGCAGTACTTC CASSLRVSSSYEQYF
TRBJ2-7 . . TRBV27 TGTGCCAGCAGTAGCTTGGGGCAGGCTAACTCCTACGAGCAGTACTTC CASSSLGQANSYEQYF
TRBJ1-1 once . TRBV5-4 TGTGCCAGCAGCTTGGACTGGAACACTGAAGCTTTCTTT CASSLDWNTEAFF
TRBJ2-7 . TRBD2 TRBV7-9 TGTGCCAGCAGTCTAACCGGACTAGCCGCGGACGAGCAGTACTTC CASSLTGLAADEQYF
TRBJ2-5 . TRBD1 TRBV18 TGTGCCAGCTCACCACGGGGACAGGGAAAGGCACAATCCCAAGAGACCCAGTACTTC CASSPRGQGKAQSQETQYF
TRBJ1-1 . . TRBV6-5 TGTGCCAGCAGTTACCGGGACCCCACTGAAGCTTTCTTT CASSYRDPTEAFF
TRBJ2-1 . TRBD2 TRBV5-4 TGTGCCAGCAGCCGGGAGGGCGGGAGTGAGCAGTTCTTC CASSREGGSEQFF
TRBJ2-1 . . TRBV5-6 TGTGCCAGCAGCTTGGATCATGGCGGGTCCTACAATGAGCAGTTCTTC CASSLDHGGSYNEQFF
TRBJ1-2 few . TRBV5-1 TGCGCCAGCAGCTCCAAAGACCGAGCTAACTATGGCTACACCTTC CASSSKDRANYGYTF
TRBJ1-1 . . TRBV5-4 TGTGCCAGCAGCCGTGGGGCAGTCACTGAAGCTTTCTTT CASSRGAVTEAFF
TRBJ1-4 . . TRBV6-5 TGTGCCAGCAGAAGATCCGTTGCGGGGGGGGAAAAACTGTTTTTT CASRRSVAGGEKLFF
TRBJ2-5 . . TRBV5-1 TGCGCCAGCTCCCGCGGGGTTTCAGGGACGGGGAAAGAGACCCAGTACTTC CASSRGVSGTGKETQYF
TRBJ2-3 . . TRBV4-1 TGCGCCAGCAGCCCCCCCCAACTGGTGATGGGTACGCAGTATTTT CASSPPQLVMGTQYF
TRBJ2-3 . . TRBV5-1 TGCGCCAGCAGCTTGGGCGGGCCCACAGATACGCAGTATTTT CASSLGGPTDTQYF
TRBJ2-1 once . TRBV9 TGTGCCAGCAGCGTAAAGGTTACCTACATTAACAATGAGCAGTTCTTC CASSVKVTYINNEQFF
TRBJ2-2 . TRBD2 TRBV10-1 TGCGCCAGCTCTGAGGGAGGGCCGGCCGGGGAGCTGTTTTTT CASSEGGPAGELFF
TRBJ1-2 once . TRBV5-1 TGCGCCAGCAGCTTTAGTCAGGGCCTTAACTATGGCTACACCTTC CASSFSQGLNYGYTF
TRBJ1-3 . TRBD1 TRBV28 TGTGCCAGCAGAGGGGACAGGGTGGTTATGAACACCATATATTTT CASRGDRVVMNTIYF
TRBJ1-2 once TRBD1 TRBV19 TGTGCCAGTAAGGACAGGAGTCTTTATGGCTACACCTTC CASKDRSLYGYTF
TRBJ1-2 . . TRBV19 TGTGCCAGTAGTAGTCGGACCGATGCTAACTATGGCTACACCTTC CASSSRTDANYGYTF
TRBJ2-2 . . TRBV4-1 TGCGCCAGCAGCAAACCGGGTGGTTTCGTGACCGGGGAGCTGTTTTTT CASSKPGGFVTGELFF
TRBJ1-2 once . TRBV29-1 TGCAGCGTTCTGGGAACAGTGATCGGTGGCTACACCTTC CSVLGTVIGGYTF
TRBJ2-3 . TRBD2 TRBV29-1 TGCAGCGTTGAGGCTAGCGGGGATTTCCATTTTAGCACAGATACGCAGTATTTT CSVEASGDFHFSTDTQYF
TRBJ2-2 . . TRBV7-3 TGTGCCAGCAGCAGTACAGGAACCGGGGAGCTGTTTTTT CASSSTGTGELFF
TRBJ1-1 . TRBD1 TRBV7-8 TGTGCCAGCAGCGACGGGACAGGGGTGGTGTGGGGGACCCTTGACACTGAAGCTTTCTTT CASSDGTGVVWGTLDTEAFF
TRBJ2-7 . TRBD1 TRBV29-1 TGCAGCGTTGCGTCACAGGGGTACGAGCAGTACTTC CSVASQGYEQYF
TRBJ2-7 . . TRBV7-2 TGTGCCAGCGGGGGGACGATCTCTGGCGAGCAGTACTTC CASGGTISGEQYF
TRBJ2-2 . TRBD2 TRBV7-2 TGTGCCAGCAGCTCTTGGACTAGCGGGAGGGGAAGGGAGCTGTTTTTT CASSSWTSGRGRELFF
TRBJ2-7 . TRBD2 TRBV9 TGTGCCAGCAGCGTAGTGGCGGGAGATGCCGACGAGCAGTACTTC CASSVVAGDADEQYF
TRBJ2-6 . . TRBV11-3 TGTGCCAGCAGCTTCACTGGGGCCAACGTCCTGACTTTC CASSFTGANVLTF
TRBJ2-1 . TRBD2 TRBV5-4 TGTGCCAGCAGCCCCGGGAGGGAAGCGAGAGAGCAGTTCTTC CASSPGREAREQFF
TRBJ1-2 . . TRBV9 TGTGCCAGCAGCGATCTCCGGACTGCTAACTATGGCTACACCTTC CASSDLRTANYGYTF
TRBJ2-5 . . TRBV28 TGTGCCAGCAGAGGAGCCGAGACCCAGTACTTC CASRGAETQYF
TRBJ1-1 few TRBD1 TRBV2 TGTGCCAGCCTCCCAGGGGGGGCGAACACTGAAGCTTTCTTT CASLPGGANTEAFF
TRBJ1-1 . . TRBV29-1 TGCAGCGTTCTTGTGAACACTGAAGCTTTCTTT CSVLVNTEAFF